These 13 T cell receptor beta chains share one sample of origin, sequenced in a study of cytomegalovirus exposure and HLA in healthy donors. Use of 60 Vbeta and 13 Jbeta primers characterized the PCR. Some clones are missing from TCRdb's copy, which holds only in-frame ones; the method was immunoSEQ multiplex PCR. The profile shows around 210,000 clones, over 75% of them singletons. The sample was PBMCs. Receptors originate from a woman younger than 45 in good health and CMV-seronegative.

This sequence joins TRBV27 and TRBJ2-5; TRBD1 matches at 7 bases. CDR3 size: 14 residues. V was pared by 4 bases and J by 2 bases, with 4 bases of the junction left unmatched. Per germline, CDR1 MNHEY and CDR2 SMNVEV (reference sequence). The CDR3 sequence is CASSSSTGQETQYF. CDR3 in DNA: TGTGCCAGCAGTTCATCGACAGGGCAAGAGACCCAGTACTTC.

The V call is TRBV27, the J call TRBJ2-1; 10 nucleotides match TRBD1. Germline V CDR1 and CDR2: MNHEY, SMNVEV (reference sequence). J lost 16 bases, V lost 4 bases, and 25 bases had no gene match. The CDR3 extends over 18 amino acids. CDR3 residues: CASSSPARTGGRSRRPFF. In DNA, the CDR3 is TGTGCCAGCAGTTCCCCGGCCCGGACAGGGGGTAGGTCCAGAAGACCCTTCTTC.

There are a few counts of this clone. For the CDR3, the DNA is TGTGCCAGCAGCCAAGATCAACTGGCTTTCTTT. This gives the protein CASSQDQLAFF. The genes are TRBV14 and TRBJ1-1; D is unresolved. The V end was cut by 0 bases, the J end by 11 bases, with 7 bases between. Germline CDR1 reads SGHDN; CDR2 reads FVKESK. The CDR3 has 11 amino acids.

The gene calls are TRBV7-6 and TRBJ1-5; no clear D. This CDR3 has 17 amino acids. Germline V gene lookup returns CDR1 SGHVS and CDR2 FNYEAQ. The ends were cut back, 1 base at V and 4 bases at J, with 17 bases in the middle. This CDR3 reads CASSLGVRQDGNQPQHF. DNA of the CDR3: TGTGCCAGCAGCTTAGGCGTCCGGCAGGATGGTAATCAGCCCCAGCATTTT.

This clone was recorded only once. The V and J genes are TRBV9 and TRBJ2-7; a possible D gene is TRBD1 (6 bases). Germline CDR1 is SGDLS and CDR2 is YYNGEE. Trimming removed 0 bases from V and 2 bases from J, with 9 bases in between. This CDR3 comprises 14 residues. The CDR3 DNA sequence: TGTGCCAGCAGCGTAGGTGGGGGCCCCTACGAGCAGTACTTC. Translating gives CASSVGGGPYEQYF.

The V and J genes are TRBV12-5 and TRBJ1-5; 7 positions match TRBD1. The CDR3 totals 14 residues. J was trimmed by 6 bases and V by 7 bases; bases with no gene match: 9. CDR1 is LGHNT, CDR2 FRNRAP, per germline. The CDR3 DNA follows: TGTGCTAGTGCCGAGACAGGGTTCACTCAGCCCCAGCATTTT. Amino acid sequence: CASAETGFTQPQHF.

The chain employs TRBV6-6 and TRBJ1-2, with unresolved D. Per germline, CDR1 MNHNY and CDR2 SVGAGI (reference sequence). The ends were cut back, 0 bases at V and 7 bases at J, with 15 bases in the middle. This CDR3 has 15 amino acids. CDR3 coding DNA: TGTGCCAGCAGTTACTCTGGTCCAGCCGGAGGTGGCTACACCTTC. Its protein is CASSYSGPAGGGYTF.

This chain joins TRBV30 and TRBJ2-1; TRBD2 might be the D (6 bases). V lost 2 bases and J lost 9, with 20 bases in between. Germline CDR1 reads GTSNPN; CDR2 reads SVGIG (reference sequence). The CDR3 is 15 amino acids. The CDR3 reads CAWSKLALSAGEQFF. The CDR3 DNA reads as TGTGCCTGGAGTAAACTAGCTCTTTCCGCCGGTGAGCAGTTCTTC.

This clone occurred a few times. This chain connects TRBV27 to TRBJ1-1; 9 bases line up with TRBD1. Germline assignment: CDR1 MNHEY and CDR2 SMNVEV (reference sequence). Germline trimming cut 4 bases from V and 11 bases from J; bases unmatched to any gene: 11. This CDR3 spans 14 amino acids. The CDR3: CASSSAGQGFKAFF. For the CDR3, the DNA is TGTGCCAGCAGTTCCGCGGGACAGGGATTCAAGGCTTTCTTT.

The CDR3 loop is CASSPQRSGGTDTQYF. The CDR3 DNA reads as TGTGCCAGCTCACCACAGAGGAGCGGGGGAACAGATACGCAGTATTTT. The J gene is TRBJ2-3, the V gene TRBV18; 8 bases map to TRBD2. CDR3 length equals 16 residues. Germline values: CDR1 KGHSH, CDR2 LQKENI. V gave up 1 base and J gave up 3 bases; unmatched junction bases: 6.

Of note for this clone: The sample has other DNA sequences that encode this CDR3 too. The chain is built from TRBV6-1 and TRBJ2-5; tentative D call: TRBD1 (7 bases). Trimming pared 6 bases from V and 1 base from J, leaving 9 bases between. The CDR3 runs 13 residues. The germline CDR1 and CDR2 sequences are MNHNS and SASEGT. As DNA, the CDR3 is TGTGCCAGCAGGCGGGACAGCCAAGAGACCCAGTACTTC. Its translation: CASRRDSQETQYF.

The chain links TRBV18 to TRBJ1-4; D might be TRBD1 (5 bases). Germline V gene lookup returns CDR1 KGHSH and CDR2 LQKENI. The CDR3 has 16 amino acids. The germline V and J ends were trimmed by 3 bases and 1 base, with 12 bases remaining between them. For the CDR3, the DNA is TGTGCCAGCTCACCTACAAACAGGATAACTAATGAAAAACTGTTTTTT. This sequence encodes CASSPTNRITNEKLFF.

V and J are TRBV19 and TRBJ2-7, with TRBD2 matching over 9 bases. This CDR3 has 14 amino acids. Per germline, CDR1 LNHDA and CDR2 SQIVND (reference sequence). The junction had 7 bases not matched to a gene; V was cut back by 5 bases and J by 5 bases. Here the CDR3 reads CASSPGLAGDEQYF. CDR3 DNA sequence: TGTGCCAGTAGTCCCGGGTTAGCGGGAGACGAGCAGTACTTC.